Reported below is one TCR beta chain. Target depth was 1 in 200,000 to 1 in 1 million T cells, about 10x per clonotype. The assay was immunoSEQ multiplex PCR, and TCRdb's table has in-frame clones only and misses some. The sample contains more than 200,000 clones, over 65% of which appear only once. The CDR3 is made up of 13 amino acids. The V gene lost 6 bases and the J gene lost 0 bases, with 8 bases spanning the gap. CDR1 is LNHNV and CDR2 is YYDKDF in the germline V gene (reference sequence). These data originate in a study of cytotoxic CD8 clonotypes in ibrutinib-treated CLL. The genes are TRBV15 and TRBJ1-1, with D unresolved. The clonotype originates from a human donor with chronic lymphocytic leukemia. This material consisted of PBMCs, taken after 12 months of ibrutinib treatment. CDR3 sequence (DNA): TGTGCCACCAGTTCCGGACTGAACACTGAAGCTTTCTTT. Translation: CATSSGLNTEAFF.